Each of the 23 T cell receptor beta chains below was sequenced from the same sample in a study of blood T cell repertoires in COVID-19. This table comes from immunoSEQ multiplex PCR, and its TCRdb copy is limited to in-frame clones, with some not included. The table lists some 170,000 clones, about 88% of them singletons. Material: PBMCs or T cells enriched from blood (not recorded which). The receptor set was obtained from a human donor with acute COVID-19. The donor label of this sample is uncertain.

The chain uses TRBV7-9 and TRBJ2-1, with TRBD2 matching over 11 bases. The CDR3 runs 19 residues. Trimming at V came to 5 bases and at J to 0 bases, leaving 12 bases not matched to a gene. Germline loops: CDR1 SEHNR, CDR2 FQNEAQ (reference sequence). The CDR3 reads CASSPRGTSGGGSYNEQFF. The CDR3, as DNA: TGTGCCAGCAGCCCTAGGGGTACTAGCGGGGGAGGCTCCTACAATGAGCAGTTCTTC. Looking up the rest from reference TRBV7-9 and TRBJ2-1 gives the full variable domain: DTGVSQNPRHKITKRGQNVTFRCDPISEHNRLYWYRQTLGQGPEFLTYFQNEAQLEKSRLLSDRFSAERPKGSFSTLEIQRTEQGDSAMYLCASSPRGTSGGGSYNEQFFGPGTRLTVL.

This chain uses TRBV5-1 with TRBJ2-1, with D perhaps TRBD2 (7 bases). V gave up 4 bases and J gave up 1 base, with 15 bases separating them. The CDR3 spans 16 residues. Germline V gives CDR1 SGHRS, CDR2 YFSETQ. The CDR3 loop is CASSAGGQGSYNEQFF. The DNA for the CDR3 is TGCGCCAGCAGCGCCGGGGGGCAAGGATCCTACAATGAGCAGTTCTTC.

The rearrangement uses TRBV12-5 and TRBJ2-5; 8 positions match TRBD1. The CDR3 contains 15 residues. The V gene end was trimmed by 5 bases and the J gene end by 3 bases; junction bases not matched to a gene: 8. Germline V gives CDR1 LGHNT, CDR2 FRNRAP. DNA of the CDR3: TGTGCTAGTGGTCCCGGACAGGGCGGGAAAGAGACCCAGTACTTC. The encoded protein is CASGPGQGGKETQYF.

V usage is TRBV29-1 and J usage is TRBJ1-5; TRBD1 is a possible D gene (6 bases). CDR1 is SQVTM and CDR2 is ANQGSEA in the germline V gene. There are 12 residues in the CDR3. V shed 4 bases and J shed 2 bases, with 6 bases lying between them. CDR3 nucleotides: TGCAGCGTTGGGACAGGCAATCAGCCCCAGCATTTT. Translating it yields CSVGTGNQPQHF.

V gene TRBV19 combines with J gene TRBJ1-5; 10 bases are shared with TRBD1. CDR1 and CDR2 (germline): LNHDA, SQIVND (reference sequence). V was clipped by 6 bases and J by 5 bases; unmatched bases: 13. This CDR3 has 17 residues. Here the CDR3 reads CASRFENRDRGHQPQHF. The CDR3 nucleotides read TGTGCCAGTAGGTTTGAGAATCGGGACAGGGGACATCAGCCCCAGCATTTT.

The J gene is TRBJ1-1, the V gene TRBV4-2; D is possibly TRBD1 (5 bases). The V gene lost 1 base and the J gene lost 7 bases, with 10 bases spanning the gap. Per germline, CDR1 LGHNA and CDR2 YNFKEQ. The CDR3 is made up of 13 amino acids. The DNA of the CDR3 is TGTGCCAGCAGCCAAGTCGGGGGGGTTGAAGCTTTCTTT. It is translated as CASSQVGGVEAFF.

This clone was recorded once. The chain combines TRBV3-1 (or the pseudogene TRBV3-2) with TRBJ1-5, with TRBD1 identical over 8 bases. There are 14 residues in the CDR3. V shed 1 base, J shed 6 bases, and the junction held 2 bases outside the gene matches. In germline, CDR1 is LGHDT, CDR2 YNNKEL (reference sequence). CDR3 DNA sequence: TGTGCCAGCAGCCAAGCTGACAGGGGTCAGCCCCAGCATTTT. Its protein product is CASSQADRGQPQHF.

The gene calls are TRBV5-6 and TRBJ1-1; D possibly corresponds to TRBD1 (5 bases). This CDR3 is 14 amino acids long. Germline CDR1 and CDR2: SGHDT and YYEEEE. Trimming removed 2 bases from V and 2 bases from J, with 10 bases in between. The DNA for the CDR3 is TGTGCCAGCAGCTTCAGGGAGGACAACACTGAAGCTTTCTTT. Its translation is CASSFREDNTEAFF. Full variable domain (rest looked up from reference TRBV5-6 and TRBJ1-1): DAGVTQSPTHLIKTRGQQVTLRCSPKSGHDTVSWYQQALGQGPQFIFQYYEEEERQRGNFPDRFSGHQFPNYSSELNVNALLLGDSALYLCASSFREDNTEAFFGQGTRLTVV.

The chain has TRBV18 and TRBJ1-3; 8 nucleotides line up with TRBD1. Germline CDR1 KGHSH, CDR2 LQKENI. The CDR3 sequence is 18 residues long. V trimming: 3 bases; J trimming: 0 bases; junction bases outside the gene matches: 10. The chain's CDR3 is CASSPTGQGSSSGNTIYF. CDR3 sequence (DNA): TGTGCCAGCTCACCCACCGGACAGGGTTCAAGCTCTGGAAACACCATATATTTT.

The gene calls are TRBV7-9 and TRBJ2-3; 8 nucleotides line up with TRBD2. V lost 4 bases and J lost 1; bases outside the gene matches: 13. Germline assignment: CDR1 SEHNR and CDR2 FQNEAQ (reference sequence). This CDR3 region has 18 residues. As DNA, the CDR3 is TGTGCCAGCAGCTCCGGGGTTGAACGGGGGGGCCGCACAGATACGCAGTATTTT. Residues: CASSSGVERGGRTDTQYF.

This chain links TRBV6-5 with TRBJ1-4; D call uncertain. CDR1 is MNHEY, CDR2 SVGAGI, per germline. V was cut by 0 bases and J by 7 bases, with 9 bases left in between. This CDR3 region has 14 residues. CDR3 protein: CASSYSGGSEKLFF. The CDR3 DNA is TGTGCCAGCAGTTACTCTGGAGGTAGTGAAAAACTGTTTTTT.

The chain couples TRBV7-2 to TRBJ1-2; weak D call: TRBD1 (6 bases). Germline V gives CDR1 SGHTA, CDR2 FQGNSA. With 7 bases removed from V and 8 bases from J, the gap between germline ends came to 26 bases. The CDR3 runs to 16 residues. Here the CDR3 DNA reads TGTGCCAGCACCGTACTCAGCTGGTACAGGGATGGAGGCTACACCTTC. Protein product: CASTVLSWYRDGGYTF.

The CDR3 is CASSLLRGGADTQYF. Here the CDR3 DNA reads TGTGCCAGCAGCCTGTTACGCGGGGGGGCCGATACGCAGTATTTT. The chain has TRBV7-9 and TRBJ2-3, with 9 bases that match TRBD2. With V trimmed by 5 bases and J by 6 bases, 9 bases remained unmatched. Germline V CDR1 and CDR2: SEHNR, FQNEAQ (reference sequence). This CDR3 comprises 15 residues.

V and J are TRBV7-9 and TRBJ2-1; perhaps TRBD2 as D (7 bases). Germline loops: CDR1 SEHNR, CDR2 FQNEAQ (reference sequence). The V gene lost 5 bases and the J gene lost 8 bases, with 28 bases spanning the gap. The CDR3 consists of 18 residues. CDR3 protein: CASSPPAGLGGRSDEQFF. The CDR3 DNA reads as TGTGCCAGCAGCCCCCCCGCGGGGTTGGGGGGGCGGTCGGATGAGCAGTTCTTC.

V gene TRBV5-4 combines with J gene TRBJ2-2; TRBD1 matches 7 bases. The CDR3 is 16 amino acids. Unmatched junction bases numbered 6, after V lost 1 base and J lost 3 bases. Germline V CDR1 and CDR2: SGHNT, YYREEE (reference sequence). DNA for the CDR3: TGTGCCAGCAGCTTGAGAGGGGGCGGGCACACCGGGGAGCTGTTTTTT. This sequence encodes CASSLRGGGHTGELFF. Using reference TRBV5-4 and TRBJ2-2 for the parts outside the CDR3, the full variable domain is ETGVTQSPTHLIKTRGQQVTLRCSSQSGHNTVSWYQQALGQGPQFIFQYYREEENGRGNFPPRFSGLQFPNYSSELNVNALELDDSALYLCASSLRGGGHTGELFFGEGSRLTVL.

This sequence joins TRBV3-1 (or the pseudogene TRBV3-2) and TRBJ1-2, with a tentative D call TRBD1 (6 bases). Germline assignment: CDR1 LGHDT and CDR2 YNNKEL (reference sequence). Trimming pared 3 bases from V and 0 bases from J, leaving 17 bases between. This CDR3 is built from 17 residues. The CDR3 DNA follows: TGTGCCAGCAGCCACCTGGGGGCCAACCCATCTAACTATGGCTACACCTTC. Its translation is CASSHLGANPSNYGYTF.

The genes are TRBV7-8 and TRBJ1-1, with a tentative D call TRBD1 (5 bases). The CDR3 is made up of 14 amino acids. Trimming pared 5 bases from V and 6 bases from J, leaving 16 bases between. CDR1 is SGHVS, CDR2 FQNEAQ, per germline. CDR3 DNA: TGTGCCAGCAGCCCCGGGGGGGATCATTCTGAAGCTTTCTTT. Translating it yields CASSPGGDHSEAFF.

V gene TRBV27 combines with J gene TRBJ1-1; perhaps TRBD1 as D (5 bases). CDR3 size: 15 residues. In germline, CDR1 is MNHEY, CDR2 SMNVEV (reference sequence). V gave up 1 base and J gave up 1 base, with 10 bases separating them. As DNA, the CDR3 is TGTGCCAGCAGTTTATACAGGACACAGAACACTGAAGCTTTCTTT. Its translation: CASSLYRTQNTEAFF.

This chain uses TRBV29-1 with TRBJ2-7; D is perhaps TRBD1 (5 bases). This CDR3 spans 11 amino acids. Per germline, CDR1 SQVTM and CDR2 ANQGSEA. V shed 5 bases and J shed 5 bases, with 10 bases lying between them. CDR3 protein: CSVHRNHEQYF. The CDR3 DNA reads TGCAGCGTTCACAGGAACCACGAGCAGTACTTC.

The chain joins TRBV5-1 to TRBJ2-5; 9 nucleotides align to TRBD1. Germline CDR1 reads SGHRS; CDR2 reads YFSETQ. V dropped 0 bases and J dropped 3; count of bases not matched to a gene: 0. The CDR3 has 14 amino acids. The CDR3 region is CASSLGTGEETQYF. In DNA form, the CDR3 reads TGCGCCAGCAGCTTGGGGACAGGGGAAGAGACCCAGTACTTC. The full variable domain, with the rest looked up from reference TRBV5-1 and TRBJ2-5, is KAGVTQTPRYLIKTRGQQVTLSCSPISGHRSVSWYQQTPGQGLQFLFEYFSETQRNKGNFPGRFSGRQFSNSRSEMNVSTLELGDSALYLCASSLGTGEETQYFGPGTRLLVL.

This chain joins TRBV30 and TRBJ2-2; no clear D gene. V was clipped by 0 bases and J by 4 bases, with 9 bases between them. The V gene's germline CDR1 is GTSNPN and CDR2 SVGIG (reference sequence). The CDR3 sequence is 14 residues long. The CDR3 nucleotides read TGTGCCTGGAGTGTTGGGCAGCCCACCGGGGAGCTGTTTTTT. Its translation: CAWSVGQPTGELFF.

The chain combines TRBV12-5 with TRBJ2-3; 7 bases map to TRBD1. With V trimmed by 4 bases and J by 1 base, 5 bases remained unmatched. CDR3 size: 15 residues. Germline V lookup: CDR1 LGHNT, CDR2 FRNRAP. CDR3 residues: CASGSQGLRTDTQYF. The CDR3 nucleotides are TGTGCTAGTGGTTCACAGGGGCTTCGCACAGATACGCAGTATTTT.

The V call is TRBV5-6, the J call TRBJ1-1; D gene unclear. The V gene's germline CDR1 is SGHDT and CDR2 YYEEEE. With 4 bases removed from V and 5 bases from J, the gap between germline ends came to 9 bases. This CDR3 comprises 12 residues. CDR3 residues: CASSRERTEAFF. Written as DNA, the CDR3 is TGTGCCAGCAGCCGCGAACGGACTGAAGCTTTCTTT.